A single sample gave rise to the 26 T cell receptor beta chains below, sequenced in a study of T cell responses to AZD1222 COVID-19 vaccine. The method was immunoSEQ multiplex PCR; TCRdb's version includes in-frame clones alone and lacks a portion of them. The repertoire holds 150,000 to 200,000 clones, with roughly 92% as singletons. Sequenced material: peripheral blood, taken 28 days after the second dose of the MenACWY control vaccine. These TCRs come from an adult who received the MenACWY meningococcal vaccine as a control.

The rearrangement joins TRBV27 to TRBJ1-3, with a weak D call TRBD1 (6 bases). V gave up 6 bases and J gave up 5 bases, with 14 bases separating them. The CDR3 is 14 amino acids. CDR1 and CDR2 from the germline V gene are MNHEY and SMNVEV (reference sequence). The CDR3, as DNA: TGTGCCAGCAGACGGGGGGGCGAGCGAAACACCATATATTTT. It is translated as CASRRGGERNTIYF.

The chain employs TRBV28 and TRBJ1-5, with D possibly TRBD1 on 5 matching bases. The CDR3 covers 15 residues. Germline V CDR1 and CDR2: MDHEN, SYDVKM. V lost 3 bases, J lost 4 bases, and 13 bases lay in between. CDR3 coding DNA: TGTGCCAGCAGTTTTACCCAGGGCGGGAATCAGCCCCAGCATTTT. Translation: CASSFTQGGNQPQHF.

CDR3 sequence (DNA): TGTGCCACCAGTGCGGGAGGGGCCGAAGCTTTCTTT. Its protein product is CATSAGGAEAFF. The chain links TRBV24-1 to TRBJ1-1, with a tentative D call TRBD1 (5 bases). The ends were cut back, 5 bases at V and 8 bases at J, with 11 bases in the middle. Germline CDR1 and CDR2: KGHDR and SFDVKD. The CDR3 is 12 residues long.

The genes are TRBV11-3 and TRBJ1-1; TRBD1 might be the D (6 bases). Deletions cut 5 bases from V and 3 bases from J, with 13 bases between. From germline, CDR1 is SGHNT and CDR2 YENEEA. This CDR3 contains 14 residues. CDR3 residues: CASSLPGGYTEAFF. As DNA, the CDR3 is TGTGCCAGCAGCCTACCCGGGGGCTACACTGAAGCTTTCTTT.

This chain uses TRBV5-3 with TRBJ2-2; no clear D gene. TRBV5-3 is treated as an ORF (open reading frame) with a function not yet certain. The CDR3 is 16 amino acids. V lost 1 base to trimming and J lost 2 bases, with 12 bases between them. As DNA, the CDR3 is TGTGCCAGAAGCTTGCCCGCTACCCGTAACACCGGGGAGCTGTTTTTT. Protein: CARSLPATRNTGELFF.

The V call is TRBV27, the J call TRBJ1-1; unclear D gene. The CDR3 spans 13 residues. Trimming stripped 3 bases from V and 1 base from J, with 6 bases between. Germline lookup yields CDR1 MNHEY and CDR2 SMNVEV (reference sequence). Here the CDR3 DNA reads TGTGCCAGCAGTTTTGTACGGAACACTGAAGCTTTCTTT. Translation gives CASSFVRNTEAFF.

The V gene is TRBV5-1, the J gene TRBJ2-7; D is undetermined. Germline CDR1 is SGHRS and CDR2 is YFSETQ. Deletions cut 5 bases from V and 3 bases from J, with 6 bases between. The CDR3 covers 11 residues. The CDR3 region has the DNA TGCGCCAGCAGGGGAAGCTACGAGCAGTACTTC. Protein product: CASRGSYEQYF. Looking up the rest from reference TRBV5-1 and TRBJ2-7 gives the full variable domain: KAGVTQTPRYLIKTRGQQVTLSCSPISGHRSVSWYQQTPGQGLQFLFEYFSETQRNKGNFPGRFSGRQFSNSRSEMNVSTLELGDSALYLCASRGSYEQYFGPGTRLTVT.

The rearrangement uses TRBV5-1 and TRBJ1-2; D is unresolved. Germline V lookup: CDR1 SGHRS, CDR2 YFSETQ. CDR3 length equals 13 residues. The V end lost 1 base, the J end lost 4 bases, and 8 bases lay between the germline ends. The CDR3 nucleotides are TGCGCCAGCAGCTTGCTGGGCGGCTATGGCTACACCTTC. Its protein is CASSLLGGYGYTF.

The table lists this clone with a count of one. V gene TRBV18 combines with J gene TRBJ2-7; 7 nucleotides line up with TRBD2. J lost 6 bases, V lost 4 bases, and 6 bases had no gene match. Germline V gene data show CDR1 as KGHSH and CDR2 as LQKENI. This CDR3 is 13 amino acids long. As DNA, the CDR3 is TGTGCCAGCTCACTTCAGCCGGGAGGCGAGCAGTACTTC. Its translation is CASSLQPGGEQYF.

V gene TRBV2 combines with J gene TRBJ1-5; 10 nucleotides line up with TRBD1. Germline-derived CDR1 and CDR2 are SNHLY and FYNNEI. V was clipped by 6 bases and J by 6 bases; unmatched bases: 2. The CDR3 has 13 amino acids. CDR3 region: CASRGTGAQPQHF. The DNA of the CDR3 is TGTGCCAGCAGGGGGACAGGGGCTCAGCCCCAGCATTTT. Combining the CDR3 with reference TRBV2 and TRBJ1-5 gives the whole variable domain EPEVTQTPSHQVTQMGQEVILRCVPISNHLYFYWYRQILGQKVEFLVSFYNNEISEKSEIFDDQFSVERPDGSNFTLKIRSTKLEDSAMYFCASRGTGAQPQHFGDGTRLSIL.

The J gene is TRBJ1-1, the V gene TRBV5-1; D perhaps matches TRBD1 (6 bases). The germline CDR1 and CDR2 sequences are SGHRS and YFSETQ. This CDR3 has 16 residues. Trimming cost V 0 bases and J 6 bases, with 18 bases left between them. This CDR3 is CASSLATSRGASEAFF. The CDR3 nucleotides are TGCGCCAGCAGCTTGGCTACGAGTCGGGGGGCCTCTGAAGCTTTCTTT.

The chain employs TRBV30 and TRBJ1-5; TRBD1 might be the D (6 bases). The V end lost 3 bases, the J end lost 2 bases, and 20 bases lay between the germline ends. CDR1 is GTSNPN, CDR2 SVGIG, per germline (reference sequence). The CDR3 has 17 amino acids. CDR3 in amino acids: CAWSSGTGGKGNQPQHF. In nucleotides, the CDR3 is TGTGCCTGGAGCTCAGGGACCGGGGGCAAGGGCAATCAGCCCCAGCATTTT. The variable domain in full, completed from reference TRBV30 and TRBJ1-5, reads SQTIHQWPATLVQPVGSPLSLECTVEGTSNPNLYWYRQAAGRGLQLLFYSVGIGQISSEVPQNLSASRPQDRQFILSSKKLLLSDSGFYLCAWSSGTGGKGNQPQHFGDGTRLSIL.

The chain links TRBV7-3 to TRBJ1-2; 9 positions agree with TRBD1. The CDR3 spans 14 residues. V lost 5 bases and J lost 4; bases outside the gene matches: 5. In germline, CDR1 is SGHTA, CDR2 FQGTGA. This chain's CDR3 is CASSPRTGVYGYTF. The CDR3 nucleotides are TGTGCCAGCAGCCCTCGGACAGGGGTCTATGGCTACACCTTC. Variable domain in full (rest from reference TRBV7-3 and TRBJ1-2): GAGVSQTPSNKVTEKGKYVELRCDPISGHTALYWYRQSLGQGPEFLIYFQGTGAADDSGLPNDRFFAVRPEGSVSTLKIQRTERGDSAVYLCASSPRTGVYGYTFGSGTRLTVV.

J is TRBJ2-1 and V is TRBV6-5, with TRBD1 matching over 8 bases. The CDR3 extends over 15 amino acids. With V trimmed by 5 bases and J by 5 bases, 8 bases remained unmatched. CDR1 MNHEY and CDR2 SVGAGI come from the germline V gene. CDR3 loop: CASSRTGRFNNEQFF. CDR3 in DNA: TGTGCCAGCAGTCGGACAGGGAGGTTCAACAATGAGCAGTTCTTC.

This sequence joins TRBV11-3 and TRBJ1-3, with unresolved D. Germline CDR1 reads SGHNT; CDR2 reads YENEEA. The CDR3 sequence is 15 residues long. Trimming stripped 0 bases from V and 2 bases from J, with 8 bases between. The CDR3 region is CASSLDQGTGNTIYF. DNA for the CDR3: TGTGCCAGCAGCTTAGATCAAGGGACTGGAAACACCATATATTTT. Looking up the rest from reference TRBV11-3 and TRBJ1-3 gives the full variable domain: EAGVVQSPRYKIIEKKQPVAFWCNPISGHNTLYWYLQNLGQGPELLIRYENEEAVDDSQLPKDRFSAERLKGVDSTLKIQPAELGDSAVYLCASSLDQGTGNTIYFGEGSWLTVV.

The chain employs TRBV29-1 and TRBJ1-3; D remains ambiguous. Trimming removed 5 bases from V and 2 bases from J, with 13 bases in between. The CDR3 is made up of 14 amino acids. Germline CDR1 and CDR2: SQVTM and ANQGSEA. CDR3 in amino acids: CSVRPVTAGNTIYF. The CDR3 bases are TGCAGCGTTCGTCCCGTAACAGCTGGAAACACCATATATTTT.

V usage is TRBV18 and J usage is TRBJ1-2; D gene uncertain. The CDR3 is made up of 14 amino acids. From germline, CDR1 is KGHSH and CDR2 LQKENI. Trimming left V 3 bases short and J 2 bases short, with 10 bases between. CDR3 bases: TGTGCCAGCTCACCTACTGGGGTGAACTATGGCTACACCTTC. It encodes CASSPTGVNYGYTF.

This chain uses TRBV6-5 with TRBJ2-4; 8 positions agree with TRBD1. CDR3 size: 14 residues. The V and J ends lost 4 bases and 6 bases, in that order; junction bases with no gene match: 5. Germline V gene sequence: CDR1 MNHEY, CDR2 SVGAGI. The CDR3 DNA is TGTGCCAGCAGTTTGGACAGGGCGGGAAACATTCAGTACTTC. Encoded protein: CASSLDRAGNIQYF.

This rearrangement joins TRBV15 to TRBJ1-3; TRBD1 might be the D (6 bases). The germline V and J ends were trimmed by 4 bases and 4 bases, with 14 bases remaining between them. This CDR3 is 15 amino acids long. CDR1 is LNHNV and CDR2 is YYDKDF in the germline V gene (reference sequence). The DNA for the CDR3 is TGTGCCACCAGCAAATACAGGGAATCCGGAAACACCATATATTTT. Amino acids: CATSKYRESGNTIYF.

The CDR3 nucleotides read TGTGCCAGCAGCCCCGGGACTAGCGGGAGCTATGAGCAGTTCTTC. Protein: CASSPGTSGSYEQFF. The chain employs TRBV7-2 and TRBJ2-1; 14 bases are a match to TRBD2. The V and J ends lost 5 bases and 8 bases, in that order; junction bases with no gene match: 5. Germline lookup yields CDR1 SGHTA and CDR2 FQGNSA. The CDR3 covers 15 residues.

The chain is built from TRBV7-6 and TRBJ2-2; 16 bases are shared with TRBD2. In germline, CDR1 is SGHVS, CDR2 FNYEAQ. V shed 3 bases, J shed 4 bases, and the junction held 2 bases outside the gene matches. This CDR3 has 17 amino acids. CDR3 nucleotides: TGTGCCAGCAGCTTGGGACTAGCGGGAGGGGGCACCGGGGAGCTGTTTTTT. This encodes CASSLGLAGGGTGELFF.

The chain joins TRBV19 to TRBJ1-5; D perhaps matches TRBD1 (5 bases). CDR3 length equals 15 residues. Germline assignment: CDR1 LNHDA and CDR2 SQIVND (reference sequence). V was trimmed by 4 bases and J by 3 bases, leaving 13 bases between them. In DNA, the CDR3 is TGTGCCAGTAGTACCTCAAGGGGCACCAATCAGCCCCAGCATTTT. This gives the protein CASSTSRGTNQPQHF.

V and J are TRBV6-2 or TRBV6-3 and TRBJ2-7, with 7 positions matching TRBD2. Germline CDR1 and CDR2: MNHEY and SVGEGT. V lost 3 bases and J lost 2; bases outside the gene matches: 7. The CDR3 sequence is 15 residues long. The CDR3 protein is CASSYRASGAYEQYF. The CDR3 nucleotides read TGTGCCAGCAGTTATAGGGCTAGCGGCGCCTACGAGCAGTACTTC.

CDR3 in DNA: TGTGCCAGCTCGCTCACCGGGACGCCATTCCGCTACACCTTC. This translates into CASSLTGTPFRYTF. The V gene is TRBV28, the J gene TRBJ1-2; D may be TRBD1 (5 bases). V lost 8 bases and J 9 bases, leaving 22 bases between the germline ends. Germline V lookup: CDR1 MDHEN, CDR2 SYDVKM. This CDR3 has 14 residues.

V usage is TRBV21-1 and J usage is TRBJ1-5; whether TRBD1, the table's D call, matches the DNA was not checked. TRBV21-1 is an annotated pseudogene. This CDR3 spans 14 amino acids. CDR3 region: CASSKRQDNQPQHF. The CDR3, as DNA: TGTGCCAGCAGCAAACGACAGGACAATCAGCCCCAGCATTTT.

This chain connects TRBV19 to TRBJ1-5; D is uncertain. CDR3 length: 14 amino acids. V was trimmed by 2 bases and J by 4 bases, leaving 9 bases between them. Germline CDR1 LNHDA, CDR2 SQIVND (reference sequence). In DNA form, the CDR3 reads TGTGCCAGTAGTATACTAGGTGGTAATCAGCCCCAGCATTTT. It codes for CASSILGGNQPQHF.